Each of the 11 T cell receptor beta chains below was sequenced from the same sample in a study of blood T cell repertoires in COVID-19 (dated by TCRdb to about 2020). Library method: the immunoSEQ multiplex PCR assay. TCRdb carries this immuneACCESS record with in-frame sequences only. Its versions omit some clonotypes, under half of them owing to an unresolved V gene in the studies checked, with the rest unexplained. The sample records approximately 440,000 clones, 87% of which are singletons. Under 0.75% of the sample is taken by the ten largest. The sequencing sample was made of PBMCs or T cells enriched from blood (not recorded which). These receptors were obtained from a woman younger than 30 who had recovered from COVID-19.

V usage is TRBV19 and J usage is TRBJ2-2; 9 bases are shared with TRBD1. Germline trimming cut 3 bases from V and 4 bases from J; bases unmatched to any gene: 3. This CDR3 has 15 residues. Germline-derived CDR1 and CDR2 are LNHDA and SQIVND (reference sequence). This chain's CDR3 is CASSMEQGATGELFF. The CDR3 bases are TGTGCCAGTAGTATGGAACAGGGGGCCACCGGGGAGCTGTTTTTT.

The rearrangement uses TRBV2 and TRBJ1-3; TRBD1 is a possible D gene (6 bases). The CDR3 runs 15 residues. Trimming pared 5 bases from V and 0 bases from J, leaving 11 bases between. Germline V gene data show CDR1 as SNHLY and CDR2 as FYNNEI. CDR3 coding DNA: TGTGCCAGCAGTTGGGTAGGGGGCTCTGGAAACACCATATATTTT. Its translation: CASSWVGGSGNTIYF.

This clone has a handful of counts. The V and J genes are TRBV30 and TRBJ1-1; the match to TRBD1 covers 7 bases. V shed 3 bases, J shed 6 bases, and the junction held 7 bases outside the gene matches. There are 13 residues in the CDR3. CDR1 and CDR2 from the germline V gene are GTSNPN and SVGIG (reference sequence). CDR3 nucleotides: TGTGCCTGGAGCCATTCCCAGGGGGCTGAAGCTTTCTTT. Protein product: CAWSHSQGAEAFF.

V gene TRBV18 combines with J gene TRBJ2-1; D may be TRBD2 (5 bases). This CDR3 region has 17 residues. Germline V CDR1 and CDR2: KGHSH, LQKENI. V was clipped by 4 bases and J by 0 bases, with 16 bases between them. The CDR3 reads CASSLNPGSFSYNEQFF. CDR3 DNA: TGTGCCAGCTCACTCAACCCGGGGTCGTTCTCCTACAATGAGCAGTTCTTC.

This chain connects TRBV7-8 to TRBJ2-5; TRBD2 matches at 7 bases. V shed 6 bases and J 7 bases; nucleotides not matched to a gene: 14. The CDR3 is 15 residues long. Germline values: CDR1 SGHVS, CDR2 FQNEAQ. The CDR3, as DNA: TGTGCCAGCAGAGCGGGACGGTCGTCCGAAGGGACCCAGTACTTC. Its protein product is CASRAGRSSEGTQYF.

This chain joins TRBV6-5 and TRBJ1-5; possible D gene TRBD1, 6 bases. Per the germline V gene, CDR1 is MNHEY and CDR2 is SVGAGI. The V end was cut by 1 base, the J end by 4 bases, with 14 bases between. The CDR3 loop spans 16 amino acids. As DNA, the CDR3 is TGTGCCAGCAGTTACTATTACAGGGTGAAAAATCAGCCCCAGCATTTT. It yields the protein CASSYYYRVKNQPQHF.

With regard to this clone: Possible read error: a much larger clone is one base away. The CDR3 DNA follows: TGTGCCAGCAACTTAGCAGGGGGCAATCAGCCCCAGCATTTT. Its translation is CASNLAGGNQPQHF. V is TRBV6-5 and J is TRBJ1-5; a weak D match, TRBD1 (6 bases). V lost 7 bases to trimming and J lost 2 bases, with 12 bases between them. The CDR3 extends over 14 amino acids. Germline V gives CDR1 MNHEY, CDR2 SVGAGI.

This chain joins TRBV28 and TRBJ1-2; possible D gene TRBD1, 5 bases. Germline values: CDR1 MDHEN, CDR2 SYDVKM. Deletions cut 6 bases from V and 7 bases from J, with 12 bases between. The length of the CDR3 is 12 residues. The CDR3 DNA reads TGTGCCAGCAGCCCTAGAGACAGTGGCTACACCTTC. This sequence encodes CASSPRDSGYTF.

The chain joins TRBV10-2 to TRBJ2-1; D is possibly TRBD1 (5 bases). V shed 7 bases and J shed 8 bases, with 15 bases lying between them. Looked up from germline, CDR1 is WSHSY and CDR2 is SAAADI. The length of the CDR3 is 13 residues. This chain's CDR3 is CASKEWAGYEQFF. The CDR3 nucleotides read TGCGCCAGCAAGGAGTGGGCAGGGTATGAGCAGTTCTTC.

This clone has a single count. The J gene is TRBJ2-5, the V gene TRBV5-1, with 9 bases matching TRBD2. The CDR3 loop spans 15 amino acids. CDR1 is SGHRS, CDR2 YFSETQ, per germline. V lost 3 bases to trimming and J lost 2 bases; unmatched junction nucleotides: 5. CDR3 coding DNA: TGCGCCAGCAGCTCCCTAGCGGGAAGTCAAGAGACCCAGTACTTC. Translation gives CASSSLAGSQETQYF.

The chain is built from TRBV18 and TRBJ2-2; the D is unclear. Germline V gene data show CDR1 as KGHSH and CDR2 as LQKENI. Trimming took off 2 bases at V and 0 bases at J, with 10 bases between the two ends. This CDR3 comprises 16 residues. CDR3 loop: CASSPVEPSNTGELFF. CDR3 DNA: TGTGCCAGCTCACCAGTAGAGCCGTCGAACACCGGGGAGCTGTTTTTT. The whole variable domain, filled in from reference TRBV18 and TRBJ2-2, reads NAGVMQNPRHLVRRRGQEARLRCSPMKGHSHVYWYRQLPEEGLKFMVYLQKENIIDESGMPKERFSAEFPKEGPSILRIQQVVRGDSAAYFCASSPVEPSNTGELFFGEGSRLTVL.